This T cell receptor (beta chain) was found in a study of T cells in narcolepsy. Study outcomes and limitations: Autoreactive HCRT-specific and TRIB2-specific clonotypes were marked in same-patient CSF-versus-blood CD4+ comparisons.

The V and J ends lost 5 bases and 2 bases, in that order; junction bases with no gene match: 12. Germline CDR1 LNHDA, CDR2 SQIVND (reference sequence). CDR3 length: 17 amino acids. Assay: immunoSEQ multiplex PCR; the TCRdb copy retains only in-frame clones and omits some. This table has about 30,000 clones, about four fifths appearing once. This clone was seen a handful of times. Its target is unknown. Sequences were obtained from CD45RA- memory CD4+ T cells from PBMCs. The chain recombines TRBV19 with TRBJ1-2; 9 positions match TRBD1. The source is a human donor with narcolepsy. In DNA, the CDR3 is TGTGCCAGTAGTGGGCCCATCCGGGACAGGGCAAACTATGGCTACACCTTC. It codes for CASSGPIRDRANYGYTF.